The TCR beta chain described here comes from a study of regulatory T cells in long-lasting Graves disease. Across the study: Persistent Graves' disease required over 5 years of antithyroid drugs and positive TSH receptor antibodies.

General observations from the study: There were preferences for TRBV28, TRBJ1-2 and TRBJ2-5 in persistent disease. Lower TCR diversity characterized persistent Graves' patients relative to newly diagnosed patients.

Concerning this clonotype itself: The antigen is not known.

Time point noted: persistent/refractory GD, antithyroid drugs over 5 years with positive TRAb. PBMC-extracted RNA yielded the TCR library. From germline, CDR1 is SGHNT and CDR2 YYREEE (reference sequence). The CDR3 is 12 residues long. Trimming took off 5 bases at V and 7 bases at J, with 9 bases between the two ends. iRepertoire HTBI primers and Arm-PCR of CDR3 regions built TCR beta libraries. Per the authors' pipeline: Across all samples, roughly 60 TRBV segments and 11 to 15 TRBJ segments were identified. TCRdb re-called the multiplex PCR reads through MiXCR, storing one row per CDR3 protein. These V and J calls are TCRdb output, not the study's own analysis. The sample shows 400,000 to 500,000 distinct CDR3 sequences, about 22% of them seen only once.

This receptor was obtained from a female donor with Graves disease. J is TRBJ2-2 and V is TRBV5-4, with a weak D call TRBD2 (5 bases). This sample comprised peripheral blood mononuclear cells (PBMCs), obtained when the disease was refractory, from a patient treated with antithyroid drugs. The CDR3, as DNA: TGTGCCAGCAGTGCGCGGGTCGGGGAGCTGTTTTTT. It translates to CASSARVGELFF.